This TCR beta chain comes out of a study of T-cell memory formation after mild COVID-19. General study points: The authors left the SARS-CoV-2 specificity of second-wave clones peaking on day 37 unconfirmed. The study found contracting CD4+ clones mainly in CM and EM and contracting CD8+ clones in EMRA.

CDR1 is MNHNS, CDR2 SASEGT, per germline. V trimming: 6 bases; J trimming: 3 bases; junction bases outside the gene matches: 1. This CDR3 has 13 amino acids. MiXCR, run by TCRdb on the 5' RACE reads, gives a single entry per CDR3 protein. This table has about 270,000 distinct CDR3 sequences, 18% appearing once. With respect to this clonotype: Antigen: not known.

V is TRBV6-1 and J is TRBJ2-7; 11 bases fit TRBD1. This TCR was sampled from a man younger than 30 who had mild COVID-19 (a few samples of this study predate the infection). Cell type and time point are not known. The sample taken for sequencing was PBMCs or a T cell subset sorted from them (not recorded which). In DNA form, the CDR3 reads TGTGCCAGCAGGGGGACAGGGGGCTACGAGCAGTACGTC. Its translation is CASRGTGGYEQYV.